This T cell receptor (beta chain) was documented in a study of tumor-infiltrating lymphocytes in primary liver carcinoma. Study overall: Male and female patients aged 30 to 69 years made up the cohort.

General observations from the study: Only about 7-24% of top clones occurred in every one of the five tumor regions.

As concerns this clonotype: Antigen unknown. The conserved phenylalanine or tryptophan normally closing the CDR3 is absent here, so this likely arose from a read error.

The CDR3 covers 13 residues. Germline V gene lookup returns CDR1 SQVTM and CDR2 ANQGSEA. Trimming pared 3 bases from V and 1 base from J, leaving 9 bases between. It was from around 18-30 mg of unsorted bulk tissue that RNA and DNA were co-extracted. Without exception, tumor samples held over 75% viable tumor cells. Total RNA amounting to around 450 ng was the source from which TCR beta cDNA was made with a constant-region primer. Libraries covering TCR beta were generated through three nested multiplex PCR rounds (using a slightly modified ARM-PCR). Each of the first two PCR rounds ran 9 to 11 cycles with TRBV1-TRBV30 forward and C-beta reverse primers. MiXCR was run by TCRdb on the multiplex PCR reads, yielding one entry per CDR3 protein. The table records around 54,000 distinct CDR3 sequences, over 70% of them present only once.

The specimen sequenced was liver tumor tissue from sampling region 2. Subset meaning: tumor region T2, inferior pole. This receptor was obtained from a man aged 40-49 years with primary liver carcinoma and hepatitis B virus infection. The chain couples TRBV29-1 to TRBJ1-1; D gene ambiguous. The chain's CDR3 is CSVDVATNTEAFL. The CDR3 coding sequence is TGCAGCGTTGACGTAGCCACGAACACTGAAGCTTTCCTT.